This TCR beta chain is from a study of blood T cells in healthy people across ages. Findings and caveats of the study: Higher diversity, along with more naive CD4+ cells, distinguished long-lived donors from aged donors.

Healthy Caucasians from Russia aged about 6 to 90 served as donors. It was with a sample-barcoded 5' primer and a J-beta primer mix that a second PCR of roughly 7 to 12 cycles was run. Each cDNA molecule was tagged by a template-switch adaptor with 12 random nucleotides. There were at least 3 million CDR3-containing paired-end reads obtained from each sample. TCRdb fed the 5' RACE reads into MiXCR, producing one record per CDR3 protein. The table lists 1.5 million to 2 million distinct CDR3 sequences, 49% of them singletons. Points on this clonotype: Its matching antigen is unknown.

Material: blood. This TCR was sampled from a woman aged 40 to 55 in good health.

CDR3 protein: CASSPWATNEKLFF. CDR3 DNA sequence: TGCGCCAGCAGCCCCTGGGCAACTAATGAAAAACTGTTTTTT. The genes are TRBV5-1 and TRBJ1-4, with D uncertain. Germline V gene lookup returns CDR1 SGHRS and CDR2 YFSETQ. V lost 4 bases and J lost 0, with 7 bases in between. The CDR3 loop spans 14 amino acids.